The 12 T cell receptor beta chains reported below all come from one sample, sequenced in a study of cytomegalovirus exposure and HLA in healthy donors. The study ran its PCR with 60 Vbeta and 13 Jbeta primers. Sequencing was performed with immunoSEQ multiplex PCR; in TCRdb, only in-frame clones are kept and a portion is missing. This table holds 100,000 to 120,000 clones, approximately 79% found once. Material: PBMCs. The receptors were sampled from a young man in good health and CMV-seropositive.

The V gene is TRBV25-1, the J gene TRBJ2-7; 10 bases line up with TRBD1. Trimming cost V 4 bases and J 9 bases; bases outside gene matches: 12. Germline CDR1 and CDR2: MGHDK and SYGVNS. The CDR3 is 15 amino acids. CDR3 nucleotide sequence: TGTGCCAGCAGTGTACCGGGACAGGGGACCCCGGGGCAGTACTTC. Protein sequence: CASSVPGQGTPGQYF.

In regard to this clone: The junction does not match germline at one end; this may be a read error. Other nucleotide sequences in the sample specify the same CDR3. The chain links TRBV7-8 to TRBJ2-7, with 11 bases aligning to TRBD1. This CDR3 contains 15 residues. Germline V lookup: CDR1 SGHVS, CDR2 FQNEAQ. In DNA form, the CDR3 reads TGCGCCAGCAGCTTTGGGACAGGGGGGGCTATAGGGCAGTACTTC. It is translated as CASSFGTGGAIGQYF.

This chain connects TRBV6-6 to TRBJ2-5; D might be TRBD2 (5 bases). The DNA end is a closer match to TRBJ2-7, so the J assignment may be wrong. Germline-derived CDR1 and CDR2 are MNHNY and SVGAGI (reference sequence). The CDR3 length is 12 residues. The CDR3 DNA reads TGTGCCAGCAGTTCCCCTGAGGGCGAGCAGTACTTC. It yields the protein CASSSPEGEQYF.

CDR3 nucleotide sequence: TGCGCCAGCAGCACGGAGAACAATGAGCAGTTCTTC. Residues: CASSTENNEQFF. The V and J genes are TRBV4-1 and TRBJ2-1; D not certain. This CDR3 spans 12 amino acids. CDR1 is MGHRA and CDR2 is YSYEKL in the germline V gene. V dropped 5 bases and J dropped 5 bases, with 7 bases sitting between them.

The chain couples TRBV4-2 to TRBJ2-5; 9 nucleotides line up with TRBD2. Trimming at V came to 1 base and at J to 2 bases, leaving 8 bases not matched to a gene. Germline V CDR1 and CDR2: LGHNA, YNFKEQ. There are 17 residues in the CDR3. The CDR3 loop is CASSQASRSGGQETQYF. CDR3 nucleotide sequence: TGTGCCAGCAGCCAAGCAAGTCGTAGCGGGGGTCAAGAGACCCAGTACTTC.

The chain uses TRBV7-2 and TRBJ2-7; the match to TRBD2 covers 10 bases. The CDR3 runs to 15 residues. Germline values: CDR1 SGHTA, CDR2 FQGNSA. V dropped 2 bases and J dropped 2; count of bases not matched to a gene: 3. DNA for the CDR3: TGTGCCAGCAGCTTATTTGGGACTAGCGCCTACGAGCAGTACTTC. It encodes CASSLFGTSAYEQYF.

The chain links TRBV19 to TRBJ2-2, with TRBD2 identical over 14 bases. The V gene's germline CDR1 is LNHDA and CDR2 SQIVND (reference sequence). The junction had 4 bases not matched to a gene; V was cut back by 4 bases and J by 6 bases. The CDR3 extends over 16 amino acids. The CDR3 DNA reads TGTGCCAGTAGTACGACTAGCGGGGGGGCCCCCGGGGAGCTGTTTTTT. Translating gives CASSTTSGGAPGELFF.

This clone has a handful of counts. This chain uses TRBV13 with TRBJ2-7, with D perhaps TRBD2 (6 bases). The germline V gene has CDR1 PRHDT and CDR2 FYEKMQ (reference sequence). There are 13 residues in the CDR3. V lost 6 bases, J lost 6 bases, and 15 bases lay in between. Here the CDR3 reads CASRRWGAGEQYF. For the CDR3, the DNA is TGTGCCAGCAGAAGGTGGGGAGCGGGCGAGCAGTACTTC.

The CDR3 here is CAIKKGTGRTGELFF. CDR3 nucleotides: TGTGCCATCAAAAAAGGGACAGGGCGCACCGGGGAGCTGTTTTTT. The chain carries TRBV10-3 and TRBJ2-2; 9 positions agree with TRBD1. With 7 bases clipped from V and 4 bases from J, the junction kept 7 bases outside the gene matches. The CDR3 sequence is 15 residues long. The V gene's germline CDR1 is ENHRY and CDR2 SYGVKD.

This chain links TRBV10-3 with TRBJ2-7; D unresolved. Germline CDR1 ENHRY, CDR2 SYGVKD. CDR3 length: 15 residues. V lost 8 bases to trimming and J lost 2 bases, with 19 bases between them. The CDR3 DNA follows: TGTGCCATCGGTTTAGAGACACCAAACCCCTACGAGCAGTACTTC. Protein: CAIGLETPNPYEQYF.

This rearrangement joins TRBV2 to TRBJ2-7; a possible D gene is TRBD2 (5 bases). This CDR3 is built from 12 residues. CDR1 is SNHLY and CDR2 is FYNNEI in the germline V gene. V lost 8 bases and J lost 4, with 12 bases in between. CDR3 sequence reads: CASERAGYEQYF. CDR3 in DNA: TGTGCCAGCGAGAGGGCCGGGTACGAGCAGTACTTC.

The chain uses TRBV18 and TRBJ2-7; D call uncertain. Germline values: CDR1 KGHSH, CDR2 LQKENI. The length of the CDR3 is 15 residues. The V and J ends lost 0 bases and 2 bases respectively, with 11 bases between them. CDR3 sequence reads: CASSPPIGPTYEQYF. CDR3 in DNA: TGTGCCAGCTCACCACCCATTGGTCCTACCTACGAGCAGTACTTC.